In this sample, the clone carrying this T cell receptor beta chain turned up once. Its specificity is not known. These data are taken from a study of CD8+ T cells in alopecia areata. Points from the study as a whole: Sequence data from scalp samples additionally include resident alphabeta T cells of normal skin. It was lesional scalp, especially alopecia totalis/universalis, that showed higher clonality than normal scalp.

This CDR3 has 13 amino acids. CDR1 is MNHNS, CDR2 SASEGT, per germline. V was clipped by 6 bases and J by 6 bases, with 12 bases between them. Sorting of PBMCs yielded the CD4+ and CD8+ T cells. As the sequencing template, cDNA was produced by extracting RNA and reverse transcribing it. Profiling relied on immunoSEQ multiplex PCR, and the TCRdb table lists in-frame clones only, not all of them. Of approximately 150,000 clones detected, 50% to 60% appear once; the ten largest clones hold 4.8%. The chain employs TRBV6-1 and TRBJ2-1, with a tentative D call TRBD2 (6 bases). This clonotype was obtained from a human donor in good health. Specimen: CD4+ T cells sorted from blood. CDR3 residues: CASSPGLSNEQFF. Written as DNA, the CDR3 is TGTGCCAGCAGCCCGGGACTGTCCAATGAGCAGTTCTTC.